The rows below give T cell receptor beta chains drawn from one sample of a study of blood T cell repertoires in COVID-19. Measured with immunoSEQ multiplex PCR; TCRdb has only the in-frame clones, and not every one. The sample lists fewer than 85,000 clones; roughly four fifths were seen once. The sequencing input was peripheral blood. The source of these receptors is a man aged 25 to 40 with COVID-19, enrolled during active disease. Each CDR3 is given with its conserved first and last residue. A D gene is named only where the DNA matches it firmly.

V,D,J,CDR3
TRBV10-1,TRBD2,TRBJ2-3,CASSPSGTDTQYF
TRBV7-3,TRBD1,TRBJ2-7,CASSPGQGADEQYF
TRBV27,TRBD1,TRBJ2-3,CASSPRGQGSTDTQYF
TRBV10-3,-,TRBJ1-1,CAAQEAQNMNTEAFF
TRBV19,-,TRBJ1-1,CATPPRGNTEAFF
TRBV19,-,TRBJ1-5,CASSFAGHSNQPQHF
TRBV4-2,TRBD1,TRBJ1-5,CASSQSTGAVGHQPQHF
TRBV7-9,-,TRBJ1-1,CASSLEAGLNTEAFF
TRBV4-2,-,TRBJ1-4,CASSQGGATNEKLFF
TRBV27,TRBD1,TRBJ1-1,CASRPGQGPTEAFF
TRBV3-1/TRBV3-2,-,TRBJ1-1,CASSLGQNTEAFF
TRBV3-1/TRBV3-2,-,TRBJ2-7,CASSPVYRPGEQYF
TRBV5-1,-,TRBJ2-5,CASSRVDGETQYF